This TCR beta chain is drawn from a study of T cells in Graves' hyperthyroidism and ophthalmopathy. Patients showing uncontrolled infection, other autoimmune disease, pregnancy or lactation were ineligible. What was amplified from RNA transcripts were TCR beta CDR3 regions. Carried out on the TCR CDR3, a first-round RT-PCR used the HTBI primer set. TCRdb reprocessed the multiplex PCR reads via MiXCR and lists one record per CDR3 protein. This sample yields around 290,000 distinct CDR3 sequences, of which around 15% are seen a single time; 55% to 60% belongs to the top ten. The table lists this clonotype with many counts. The sequence was obtained from a woman aged 55-69 years with Graves' ophthalmopathy. Sequenced material: blood.

CDR3 amino acids: CASSPDTNTGELFF. CDR3 nucleotides: TGCGCCAGCAGCCCGGACACCAACACCGGGGAGCTGTTTTTT. The chain carries TRBV5-1 and TRBJ2-2, with a weak D call TRBD1 (5 bases). This CDR3 comprises 14 residues. Germline CDR1 reads SGHRS; CDR2 reads YFSETQ. The germline V and J ends were trimmed by 4 bases and 2 bases, with 9 bases remaining between them.